Included here is one T cell receptor beta chain sequence, with context. Antigen: not known. The sample belongs to a study of cytomegalovirus exposure and HLA in healthy donors. Whole-study results and caveats: The study listed approximately 160 cytomegalovirus-associated TCR beta chains.

CDR3 length equals 12 residues. V shed 6 bases, J shed 6 bases, and the junction held 7 bases outside the gene matches. CDR1 is SQVTM and CDR2 is ANQGSEA in the germline V gene. The donors belonged to the approximately 130-subject validation cohort, separate from the roughly 650-subject first cohort. Only in-frame clones appear in the TCRdb table, and some are missing; sequencing was by immunoSEQ multiplex PCR. The sample consists of roughly 330,000 clones, roughly 87% of them appearing once. The specimen was PBMCs. The rearrangement uses TRBV29-1 and TRBJ1-1; the match to TRBD1 covers 7 bases. The sequence was obtained from a woman aged 30 to 39 in good health and CMV-seropositive. CDR3 amino acids: CSVIQGFSEAFF. The CDR3 region has the DNA TGCAGCGTGATACAGGGGTTCTCTGAAGCTTTCTTT.